The 7 T cell receptor beta chains below were found in one sample sequenced in a study of CD8+CD57+ T cells in acquired aplastic anemia. In patients chosen for sequencing, flow cytometry had shown CD8+CD57+ cell expansion. Genomic DNA, the template, was used for profiling of the TCR beta VDJ and CDR3. TCRdb called the reads again in MiXCR, with one record for every CDR3 protein. The profile shows approximately 170,000 distinct CDR3 sequences, less than 60% of them singletons. Material for sequencing was sorted CD4+, CD8+, or CD8+CD57+ T cells (not recorded which) from PBMCs. The source is a human donor with aplastic anemia.

This clonotype was recorded a few times. This chain uses TRBV19 with TRBJ2-5; unclear D gene. This CDR3 comprises 13 residues. Trimming took off 10 bases at V and 4 bases at J, with 16 bases between the two ends. Germline V gene data show CDR1 as LNHDA and CDR2 as SQIVND (reference sequence). This CDR3 is CAISRGRSETQYF. The DNA for the CDR3 is TGTGCCATCTCTCGTGGTCGGTCAGAGACCCAGTACTTC.

This clonotype came up a few times. V usage is TRBV4-3 and J usage is TRBJ1-1; no clear D. The V end lost 1 base, the J end lost 0 bases, and 9 bases lay between the germline ends. The CDR3 spans 15 residues. CDR1 and CDR2 from the germline V gene are LGHNA and YSLEER. The CDR3 loop is CASSQVLSMNTEAFF. The CDR3 region has the DNA TGCGCCAGCAGCCAAGTTCTATCCATGAACACTGAAGCTTTCTTT.

The chain employs TRBV19 and TRBJ2-2; the D gene is possibly TRBD1 (6 bases). Trimming removed 8 bases from V and 3 bases from J, with 13 bases in between. In germline, CDR1 is LNHDA, CDR2 SQIVND (reference sequence). This CDR3 has 14 amino acids. The CDR3 region has the DNA TGTGCCAGTGCCACAGGGACGGACACCGGGGAGCTGTTTTTT. This translates into CASATGTDTGELFF.

The count of this clonotype is one. The J gene is TRBJ1-2, the V gene TRBV10-3, with no clear D. Between the trimmed V and J ends, which lost 0 bases and 2 bases, there was a span of 10 bases. The CDR3 totals 15 residues. The germline V gene encodes CDR1 ENHRY and CDR2 SYGVKD. The DNA for the CDR3 is TGTGCCATCAGTGAGTCTAGCAAGCAGAACTATGGCTACACCTTC. Translating gives CAISESSKQNYGYTF.

This clonotype was seen more than once but under ten times. The chain is built from TRBV2 and TRBJ2-3, with 12 bases matching TRBD2. This CDR3 is 15 amino acids long. V lost 5 bases, J lost 7 bases, and 7 bases stayed unmatched. In germline, CDR1 is SNHLY, CDR2 FYNNEI. In DNA form, the CDR3 reads TGTGCCAGCAGTAACCTAGCGGGAGGGAGAAATACGCAGTATTTT. This encodes CASSNLAGGRNTQYF.

The rearrangement joins TRBV7-9 to TRBJ2-4, with 7 positions matching TRBD2. V lost 3 bases, J lost 7 bases, and 0 bases stayed unmatched. Germline-derived CDR1 and CDR2 are SEHNR and FQNEAQ (reference sequence). The CDR3 spans 12 residues. As DNA, the CDR3 is TGTGCCAGCAGCTTGGGGGGGAACATTCAGTACTTC. It translates to CASSLGGNIQYF.

With respect to this clonotype: A read error may produce the germline difference seen at one junction end. V gene TRBV27 combines with J gene TRBJ2-3; 13 nucleotides match TRBD2. The V gene's germline CDR1 is MNHEY and CDR2 SMNVEV (reference sequence). CDR3 length: 16 amino acids. CDR3 DNA sequence: TGTGCCGGCAGTACACTAGCGGGAGGGCCGGCAGATACGCAGTATTTT. Protein product: CAGSTLAGGPADTQYF.